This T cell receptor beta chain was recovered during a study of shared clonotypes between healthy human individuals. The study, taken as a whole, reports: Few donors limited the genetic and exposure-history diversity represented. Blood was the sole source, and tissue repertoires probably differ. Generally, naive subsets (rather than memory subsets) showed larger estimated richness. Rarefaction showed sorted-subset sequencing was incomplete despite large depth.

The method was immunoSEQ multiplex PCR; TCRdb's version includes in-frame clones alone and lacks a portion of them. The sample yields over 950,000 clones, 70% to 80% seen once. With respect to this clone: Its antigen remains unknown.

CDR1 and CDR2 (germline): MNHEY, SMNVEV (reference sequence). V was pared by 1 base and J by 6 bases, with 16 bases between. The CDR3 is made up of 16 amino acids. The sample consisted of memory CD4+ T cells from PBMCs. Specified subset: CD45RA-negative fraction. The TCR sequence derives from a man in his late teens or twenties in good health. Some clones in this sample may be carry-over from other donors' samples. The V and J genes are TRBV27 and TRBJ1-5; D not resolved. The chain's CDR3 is CASSLFGLGVGQPQHF. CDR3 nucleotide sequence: TGTGCCAGCAGTTTATTCGGACTAGGAGTTGGTCAGCCCCAGCATTTT.